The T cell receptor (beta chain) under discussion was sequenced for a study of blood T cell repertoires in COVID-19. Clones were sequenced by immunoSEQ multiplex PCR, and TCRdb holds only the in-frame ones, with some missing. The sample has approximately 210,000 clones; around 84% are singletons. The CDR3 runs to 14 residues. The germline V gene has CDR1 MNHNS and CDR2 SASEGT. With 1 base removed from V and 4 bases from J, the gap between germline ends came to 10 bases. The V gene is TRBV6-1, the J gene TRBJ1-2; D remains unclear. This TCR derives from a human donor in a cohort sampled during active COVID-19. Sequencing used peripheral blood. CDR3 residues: CASSEGQVVYGYTF. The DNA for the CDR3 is TGTGCCAGCAGTGAAGGGCAGGTAGTCTATGGCTACACCTTC.